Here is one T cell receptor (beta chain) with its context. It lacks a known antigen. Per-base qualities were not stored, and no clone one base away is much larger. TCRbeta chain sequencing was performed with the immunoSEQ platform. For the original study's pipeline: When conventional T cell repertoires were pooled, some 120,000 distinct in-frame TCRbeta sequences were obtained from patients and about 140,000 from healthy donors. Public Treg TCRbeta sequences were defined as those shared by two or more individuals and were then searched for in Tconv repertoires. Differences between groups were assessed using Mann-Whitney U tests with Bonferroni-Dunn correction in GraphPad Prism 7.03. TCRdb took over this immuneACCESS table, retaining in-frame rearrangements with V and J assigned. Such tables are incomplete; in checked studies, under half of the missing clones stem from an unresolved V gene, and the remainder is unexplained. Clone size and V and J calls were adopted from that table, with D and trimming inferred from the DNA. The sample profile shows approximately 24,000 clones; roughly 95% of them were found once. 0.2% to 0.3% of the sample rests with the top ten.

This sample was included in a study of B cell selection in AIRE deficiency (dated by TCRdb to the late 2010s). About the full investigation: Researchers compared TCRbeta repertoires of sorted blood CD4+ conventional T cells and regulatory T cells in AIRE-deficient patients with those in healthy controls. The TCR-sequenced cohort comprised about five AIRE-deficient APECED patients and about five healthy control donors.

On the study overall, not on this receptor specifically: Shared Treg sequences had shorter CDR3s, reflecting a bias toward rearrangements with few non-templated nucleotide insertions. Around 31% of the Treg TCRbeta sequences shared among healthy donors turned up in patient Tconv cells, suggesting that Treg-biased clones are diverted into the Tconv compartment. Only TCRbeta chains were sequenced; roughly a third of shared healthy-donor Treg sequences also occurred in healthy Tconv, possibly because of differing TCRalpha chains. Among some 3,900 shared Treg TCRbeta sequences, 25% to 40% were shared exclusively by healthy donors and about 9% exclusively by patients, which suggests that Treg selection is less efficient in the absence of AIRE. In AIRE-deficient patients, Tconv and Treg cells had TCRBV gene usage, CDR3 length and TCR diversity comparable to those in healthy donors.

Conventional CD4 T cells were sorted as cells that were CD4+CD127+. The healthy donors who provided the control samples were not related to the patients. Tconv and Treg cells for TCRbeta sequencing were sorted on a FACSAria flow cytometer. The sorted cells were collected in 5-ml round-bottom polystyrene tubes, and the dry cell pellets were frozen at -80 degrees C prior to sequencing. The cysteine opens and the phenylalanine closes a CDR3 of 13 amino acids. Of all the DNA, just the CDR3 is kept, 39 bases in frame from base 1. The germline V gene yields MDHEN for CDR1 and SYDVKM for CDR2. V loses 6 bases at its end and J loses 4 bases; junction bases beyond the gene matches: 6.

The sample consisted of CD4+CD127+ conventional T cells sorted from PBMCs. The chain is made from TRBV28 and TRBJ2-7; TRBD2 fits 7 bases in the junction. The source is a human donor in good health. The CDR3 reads CASRRLANYEQYF. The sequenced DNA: TGTGCCAGCAGGCGACTAGCTAATTACGAGCAGTACTTC.